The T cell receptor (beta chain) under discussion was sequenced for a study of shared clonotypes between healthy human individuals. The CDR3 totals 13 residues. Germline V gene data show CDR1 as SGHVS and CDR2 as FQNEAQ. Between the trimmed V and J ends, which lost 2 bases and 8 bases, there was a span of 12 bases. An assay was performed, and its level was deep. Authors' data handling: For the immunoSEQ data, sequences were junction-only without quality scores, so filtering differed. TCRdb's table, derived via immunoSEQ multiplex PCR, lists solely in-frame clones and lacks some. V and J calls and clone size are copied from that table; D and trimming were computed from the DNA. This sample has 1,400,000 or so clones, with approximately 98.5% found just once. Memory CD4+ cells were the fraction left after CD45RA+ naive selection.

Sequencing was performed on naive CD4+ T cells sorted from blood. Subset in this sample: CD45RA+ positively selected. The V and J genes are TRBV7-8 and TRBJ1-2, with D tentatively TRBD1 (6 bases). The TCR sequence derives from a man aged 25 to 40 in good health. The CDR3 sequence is CASSLNRAFGYTF. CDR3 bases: TGTGCCAGCAGCTTAAACAGGGCTTTCGGCTACACCTTC.